Presented here are 7 T cell receptor beta chains from one specimen sequenced in a study of long-term antiretroviral therapy in people with HIV. Researchers ran immunoSEQ v3.0 at survey level. Profiled with immunoSEQ multiplex PCR; TCRdb holds only in-frame clones, not every one. The sample yields under 20,000 clones, under 85% seen once. Here the sequenced sample was unsorted PBMCs, taken 2.3 years after starting antiretroviral therapy. All receptors derive from a woman aged 35 to 49 with HIV.

As to this clone: Mismatch with germline at one junction end may stem from a read error. The V call is TRBV7-2, the J call TRBJ2-7, with 9 bases lining up with TRBD2. CDR3 length equals 12 residues. The germline gives CDR1 SGHTA, CDR2 FQGNSA. The CDR3, as DNA: TGTGCCAGCAGCTCCCGGACTAGCGAGACAGACTTC. Translated: CASSSRTSETDF.

This sequence joins TRBV6-1 and TRBJ2-1; D gene ambiguous. V lost 0 bases to trimming and J lost 3 bases, with 12 bases between them. The germline V gene encodes CDR1 MNHNS and CDR2 SASEGT. This CDR3 region has 16 residues. CDR3 protein: CASSEAIGWDYNEQFF. CDR3 coding DNA: TGTGCCAGCAGTGAAGCCATAGGGTGGGACTACAATGAGCAGTTCTTC.

The CDR3 loop reads CASSLSRDRSSGANVLTF. In DNA form, the CDR3 reads TGTGCCAGCAGCTTATCCCGGGACAGGAGCTCTGGGGCCAACGTCCTGACTTTC. The V call is TRBV7-9, the J call TRBJ2-6, with 8 bases matching TRBD1. Germline V gene lookup returns CDR1 SEHNR and CDR2 FQNEAQ (reference sequence). The CDR3 runs 18 residues. V gave up 2 bases and J gave up 0 bases; unmatched junction bases: 6.

The rearrangement links TRBV28 to TRBJ2-7; 13 bases match TRBD2. Germline V gene data show CDR1 as MDHEN and CDR2 as SYDVKM. Unmatched junction bases numbered 20, after V lost 6 bases and J lost 6 bases. The CDR3 is 19 residues long. CDR3: CASSPRRLAGGRVWTEQYF. CDR3 DNA: TGTGCCAGCAGCCCAAGAAGACTAGCGGGAGGACGCGTATGGACCGAGCAGTACTTC.

This chain links TRBV9 with TRBJ1-1; D ambiguous. The germline CDR1 and CDR2 sequences are SGDLS and YYNGEE. This CDR3 is built from 15 residues. V lost 3 bases and J lost 4, with 16 bases in between. CDR3 nucleotides: TGTGCCAGCAGCGACCCCCGGGGTGGTAGCACTGAAGCTTTCTTT. Translated: CASSDPRGGSTEAFF.

V and J are TRBV9 and TRBJ1-4; D remains ambiguous. Germline CDR1 and CDR2: SGDLS and YYNGEE. The CDR3 is 16 residues long. Trimming removed 0 bases from V and 6 bases from J, with 15 bases in between. CDR3 DNA: TGTGCCAGCAGCGTAGCACCTGCCAGAAAGGATGAAAAACTGTTTTTT. It encodes CASSVAPARKDEKLFF.

The rearrangement links TRBV7-9 to TRBJ1-2; no definite D call. CDR3 size: 15 residues. V lost 8 bases, J lost 4 bases, and 20 bases lay in between. In germline, CDR1 is SEHNR, CDR2 FQNEAQ (reference sequence). CDR3 DNA sequence: TGTGCCAGCGCGCCCCCGGTCCTCTTCACCTATGGCTACACCTTC. This gives the protein CASAPPVLFTYGYTF.